The 11 T cell receptor beta chains below come from one sample, sequenced in a study of T cells after yellow fever vaccination. MiXCR, applied by TCRdb to the 5' RACE reads, yields one record per CDR3 protein. The sample lists some 130,000 distinct CDR3 sequences, 6.6% occurring once. The sample here was CD4+ T cells sorted from PBMCs, taken 10 days after the yellow fever booster vaccination. These receptors all stem from a man aged 25-45 years who received the YFV17D yellow fever vaccine.

This clonotype has ten or more counts. The rearrangement joins TRBV6-1 to TRBJ2-5; 9 positions match TRBD2. J lost 5 bases, V lost 6 bases, and 7 bases had no gene match. CDR1 and CDR2 (germline): MNHNS, SASEGT. This CDR3 spans 14 amino acids. The CDR3 DNA follows: TGTGCCAGCAGGGCCACGGCGGGAGGGGAGACCCAGTACTTC. Translating gives CASRATAGGETQYF.

This clonotype was observed at least ten times. This chain uses TRBV7-2 with TRBJ1-4; the D is unclear. The CDR3 runs 15 residues. Trimming removed 1 base from V and 7 bases from J, with 13 bases in between. CDR1 and CDR2 from the germline V gene are SGHTA and FQGNSA. The CDR3 spells CASSLDLGIREKLFF. In DNA, the CDR3 is TGTGCCAGCAGCTTAGATTTGGGGATACGTGAAAAACTGTTTTTT.

This clonotype was observed at least ten times. The chain couples TRBV5-1 to TRBJ2-7, with 9 bases aligning to TRBD1. CDR3 length: 14 amino acids. Germline V gene sequence: CDR1 SGHRS, CDR2 YFSETQ. The J segment lost 7 bases and the V segment lost 4 bases, leaving 9 bases of the junction unmatched. The CDR3 loop is CASSPGQGVGEQYF. CDR3 nucleotides: TGCGCCAGCAGCCCGGGACAGGGAGTTGGGGAGCAGTACTTC.

Many counts were recorded for this clonotype. The chain links TRBV20-1 to TRBJ2-2; 7 bases align to TRBD2. V dropped 2 bases and J dropped 6; count of bases not matched to a gene: 9. Germline V gene sequence: CDR1 DFQATT, CDR2 SNEGSKA (reference sequence). The CDR3 spans 15 residues. In nucleotides, the CDR3 is TGCAGTGCTAGATACGCGGGAGTCGATTCCGGGGAGCTGTTTTTT. Residues: CSARYAGVDSGELFF.

The chain joins TRBV5-4 to TRBJ1-3; D remains ambiguous. Looked up from germline, CDR1 is SGHNT and CDR2 is YYREEE (reference sequence). The CDR3 consists of 14 residues. Trimming pared 5 bases from V and 3 bases from J, leaving 12 bases between. CDR3 bases: TGTGCCAGCAGTTCTGTCGACGGTGGAAACACCATATATTTT. Protein: CASSSVDGGNTIYF.

This clonotype occurred many times. The chain is built from TRBV13 and TRBJ1-6; D is possibly TRBD1 (6 bases). Germline loops: CDR1 PRHDT, CDR2 FYEKMQ (reference sequence). The V end lost 1 base, the J end lost 10 bases, and 11 bases lay between the germline ends. This CDR3 has 14 residues. CDR3 nucleotide sequence: TGTGCCAGCAGCTTAGCGGGGGCAGGATCACCCCTCCACTTT. It yields the protein CASSLAGAGSPLHF.

This clonotype was recorded a few times. V and J are TRBV3-1 and TRBJ1-5; D not certain. Germline CDR1 is LGHDT and CDR2 is YNNKEL (reference sequence). The CDR3 has 16 amino acids. Deletions cut 0 bases from V and 1 base from J, with 10 bases between. CDR3 in DNA: TGTGCCAGCAGCCAAGATCCCAGACTAAGCAATCAGCCCCAGCATTTT. It translates to CASSQDPRLSNQPQHF. The variable domain in full, completed from reference TRBV3-1 and TRBJ1-5, reads DTAVSQTPKYLVTQMGNDKSIKCEQNLGHDTMYWYKQDSKKFLKIMFSYNNKELIINETVPNRFSPKSPDKAHLNLHINSLELGDSAVYFCASSQDPRLSNQPQHFGDGTRLSIL.

This clonotype was counted many times. The V and J genes are TRBV7-3 and TRBJ2-1; TRBD2 matches at 10 bases. The CDR3 runs to 15 residues. The germline V gene encodes CDR1 SGHTA and CDR2 FQGTGA. V dropped 5 bases and J dropped 2; count of bases not matched to a gene: 3. CDR3 sequence: CASSPGTSAYNEQFF. Written as DNA, the CDR3 is TGTGCCAGCAGCCCCGGGACTAGCGCCTACAATGAGCAGTTCTTC. The complete variable domain, with remaining parts taken from reference TRBV7-3 and TRBJ2-1, reads GAGVSQTPSNKVTEKGKYVELRCDPISGHTALYWYRQSLGQGPEFLIYFQGTGAADDSGLPNDRFFAVRPEGSVSTLKIQRTERGDSAVYLCASSPGTSAYNEQFFGPGTRLTVL.

This clonotype was recorded at least ten times. The chain recombines TRBV12-3 or TRBV12-4 with TRBJ1-1, with no clear D. The CDR3 runs 14 residues. Between the trimmed V and J ends, which lost 3 bases and 1 base, there was a span of 9 bases. This chain's CDR3 is CASSFRASNTEAFF. CDR3 DNA: TGTGCCAGCAGTTTCCGAGCCTCGAACACTGAAGCTTTCTTT.

This clonotype has ten or more counts. This sequence joins TRBV7-9 and TRBJ2-1; TRBD2 matches 8 bases. Per germline, CDR1 SEHNR and CDR2 FQNEAQ (reference sequence). This CDR3 is built from 17 residues. The V and J ends lost 0 bases and 3 bases, in that order; junction bases with no gene match: 7. The CDR3 nucleotides are TGTGCCAGCAGCTTAGCTGGTTCGAGCGGGAGCTACAATGAGCAGTTCTTC. Translating gives CASSLAGSSGSYNEQFF. Based on the CDR3 plus reference TRBV7-9 and TRBJ2-1, the full variable domain is DTGVSQNPRHKITKRGQNVTFRCDPISEHNRLYWYRQTLGQGPEFLTYFQNEAQLEKSRLLSDRFSAERPKGSFSTLEIQRTEQGDSAMYLCASSLAGSSGSYNEQFFGPGTRLTVL.

This clonotype was observed many times. The rearrangement joins TRBV5-1 to TRBJ2-6, with unresolved D. The V gene's germline CDR1 is SGHRS and CDR2 YFSETQ. This CDR3 is 16 amino acids long. V lost 2 bases, J lost 4 bases, and 13 bases lay in between. CDR3 in amino acids: CASSFTVSRGANVLTF. The CDR3 region has the DNA TGCGCCAGCAGCTTCACGGTGTCTCGAGGGGCCAACGTCCTGACTTTC.